The 10 T cell receptor beta chains given below trace back to one sample, sequenced in a study of CD8 T cells in ankylosing spondylitis. TCRdb reprocessed the 5' RACE reads with MiXCR, giving one entry per CDR3 protein. The profile shows about 96,000 distinct CDR3 sequences, 25% to 35% of them singletons. What was sequenced was blood, either unsorted or a sorted T cell fraction (not recorded which). The receptors here all came from a male donor with ankylosing spondylitis or in good health (not recorded which).

The V call is TRBV24-1, the J call TRBJ2-5; D may be TRBD1 or TRBD2 (5 bases each). The CDR3 extends over 11 amino acids. From germline, CDR1 is KGHDR and CDR2 SFDVKD. V shed 10 bases and J shed 5 bases, with 10 bases lying between them. CDR3 protein: CATQWGETQYF. The CDR3 DNA follows: TGTGCCACGCAATGGGGGGAGACCCAGTACTTC.

The sample holds many counts of this clonotype. The chain combines TRBV20-1 with TRBJ2-5; D is perhaps TRBD1 (6 bases). Trimming cost V 0 bases and J 7 bases, with 15 bases left between them. The germline V gene encodes CDR1 DFQATT and CDR2 SNEGSKA (reference sequence). The CDR3 is made up of 14 amino acids. CDR3 amino acids: CSARDVAARGTQYF. DNA of the CDR3: TGCAGTGCTAGAGATGTGGCGGCCAGGGGGACCCAGTACTTC.

This clonotype appeared a few times. V and J are TRBV5-1 and TRBJ2-2, with 9 nucleotides matching TRBD2. Germline V CDR1 and CDR2: SGHRS, YFSETQ. This CDR3 spans 20 amino acids. V trimming: 0 bases; J trimming: 0 bases; junction bases outside the gene matches: 12. CDR3: CASSLGTRLAGIANTGELFF. The CDR3 DNA reads as TGCGCCAGCAGCTTGGGTACGCGGCTAGCGGGGATCGCGAACACCGGGGAGCTGTTTTTT. Variable domain in full (rest from reference TRBV5-1 and TRBJ2-2): KAGVTQTPRYLIKTRGQQVTLSCSPISGHRSVSWYQQTPGQGLQFLFEYFSETQRNKGNFPGRFSGRQFSNSRSEMNVSTLELGDSALYLCASSLGTRLAGIANTGELFFGEGSRLTVL.

The chain joins TRBV12-3 or TRBV12-4 to TRBJ2-7, with D possibly matching TRBD1 (5 bases). The CDR3 has 16 amino acids. V shed 4 bases and J shed 3 bases, with 19 bases lying between them. CDR3 nucleotide sequence: TGTGCCAGCAGTTCTGCCCCGGACAACCCCAACTACGAGCAGTACTTC. It encodes CASSSAPDNPNYEQYF.

This clonotype was picked up a small number of times. V is TRBV11-2 and J is TRBJ2-2; tentatively, D is TRBD1 (6 bases). V gave up 2 bases and J gave up 6 bases, with 10 bases separating them. The CDR3 covers 14 residues. Looked up from germline, CDR1 is SGHAT and CDR2 is FQNNGV. CDR3: CASSLTGLAGELFF. The CDR3, as DNA: TGTGCCAGCAGCTTAACAGGGCTCGCCGGGGAGCTGTTTTTT.

The gene calls are TRBV18 and TRBJ2-1; D call uncertain. The CDR3 covers 12 residues. From germline, CDR1 is KGHSH and CDR2 LQKENI. V gave up 3 bases and J gave up 8 bases, with 8 bases separating them. In DNA, the CDR3 is TGTGCCAGCTCACCCGATGGCGATGAGCAGTTCTTC. Translation: CASSPDGDEQFF.

The J gene is TRBJ1-2, the V gene TRBV7-8; D possibly corresponds to TRBD1 (5 bases). From germline, CDR1 is SGHVS and CDR2 FQNEAQ. Trimming shortened V by 5 bases and J by 2 bases, and 18 bases separated the two germline ends. The CDR3 sequence is 16 residues long. CDR3 nucleotide sequence: TGTGCCAGCAGCCCCTTACTGACGGGGGGGAACTATGGCTACACCTTC. This encodes CASSPLLTGGNYGYTF.

The chain carries TRBV20-1 and TRBJ2-1; TRBD2 might be the D (6 bases). V was cut by 1 base and J by 0 bases, with 13 bases left in between. This CDR3 has 16 residues. CDR1 is DFQATT and CDR2 is SNEGSKA in the germline V gene (reference sequence). CDR3 residues: CSARAAGADSYNEQFF. CDR3 DNA: TGCAGTGCTAGAGCAGCGGGTGCTGACTCCTACAATGAGCAGTTCTTC.

This clonotype is a singleton in its sample. J is TRBJ2-7 and V is TRBV5-4; D possibly corresponds to TRBD1 (5 bases). CDR3 length: 14 amino acids. Germline V gene lookup returns CDR1 SGHNT and CDR2 YYREEE (reference sequence). CDR3 protein: CASAVGRSTSGQYF. In DNA, the CDR3 is TGTGCGAGTGCGGTGGGGCGGAGTACTTCTGGGCAGTACTTC. The full variable domain, in which reference TRBV5-4 and TRBJ2-7 provide the parts outside the CDR3, is ETGVTQSPTHLIKTRGQQVTLRCSSQSGHNTVSWYQQALGQGPQFIFQYYREEENGRGNFPPRFSGLQFPNYSSELNVNALELDDSALYLCASAVGRSTSGQYFGPGTRLTVT.

The chain couples TRBV5-1 to TRBJ1-5, with 9 bases fitting TRBD1. This CDR3 contains 19 residues. Germline V gives CDR1 SGHRS, CDR2 YFSETQ. Germline trimming cut 4 bases from V and 2 bases from J; bases unmatched to any gene: 16. The CDR3 sequence: CASSPVGRSRDRGNQPQHF. In DNA, the CDR3 is TGCGCCAGCAGCCCAGTCGGACGGAGCCGGGACAGGGGCAATCAGCCCCAGCATTTT.